The rows below give T cell receptor beta chains drawn from one sample of a study of cytotoxic CD8 clonotypes in ibrutinib-treated CLL. The method was immunoSEQ multiplex PCR; TCRdb's version includes in-frame clones alone and lacks a portion of them. This sample has almost 45,000 clones, with nearly 70% found just once. The sample was PBMCs, taken after 12 months of ibrutinib treatment. These receptors were obtained from a human donor with chronic lymphocytic leukemia. The CDR3 runs from the conserved cysteine through the conserved F or W. The order of the fields is clone size, V gene, J gene, D gene, CDR3 protein, CDR3 DNA. A D gene is named only where the DNA matches it firmly. The size entry is marked missing in some rows and otherwise reads once, few, many or a size class.

.	TRBV18	TRBJ2-7	TRBD2	CASSPRGLEEQYF	TGTGCCAGCTCACCACGAGGACTAGAGGAGCAGTACTTC
.	TRBV10-3	TRBJ1-1	.	CAINDPGRLTEAFF	TGTGCCATCAACGACCCGGGGAGGCTCACTGAAGCTTTCTTT
.	TRBV10-3	TRBJ1-2	TRBD1	CAIRGDRGDGYTF	TGTGCCATCAGGGGGGACAGGGGGGATGGCTACACCTTC
.	TRBV25-1	TRBJ2-1	.	CASSEGTRNEQFF	TGTGCCAGCAGTGAAGGAACTCGCAATGAGCAGTTCTTC
.	TRBV28	TRBJ2-3	TRBD1	CASSFSGQGASDTQYF	TGTGCCAGCAGTTTTTCAGGACAGGGGGCTTCAGATACGCAGTATTTT
.	TRBV19	TRBJ2-1	TRBD1	CASSGRDRGKNEQFF	TGTGCCAGTAGTGGCCGGGACAGGGGTAAGAATGAGCAGTTCTTC
.	TRBV5-1	TRBJ1-1	.	CASSPPSGEGTEAFF	TGCGCCAGCAGCCCTCCTTCCGGTGAGGGCACTGAAGCTTTCTTT
.	TRBV30	TRBJ2-3	.	CATRRDGSTDTQYF	TGTGCCACGAGGAGGGATGGGAGCACAGATACGCAGTATTTT
.	TRBV28	TRBJ2-3	.	CASSRISADTQYF	TGTGCCAGCAGTCGGATAAGTGCGGATACGCAGTATTTT
.	TRBV7-9	TRBJ2-1	.	CASSLVIVQQAEQFF	TGTGCCAGCAGCTTAGTGATAGTGCAACAGGCTGAGCAGTTCTTC
.	TRBV5-6	TRBJ1-2	.	CASSLTPGDNYGYTF	TGTGCCAGCAGCTTGACGCCAGGGGATAACTATGGCTACACCTTC
.	TRBV2	TRBJ2-3	TRBD1	CASSDRDSATDTQYF	TGTGCCAGCAGCGACCGGGACAGTGCCACAGATACGCAGTATTTT
.	TRBV7-9	TRBJ1-1	.	CASSPSENTEAFF	TGTGCCAGCAGCCCTTCAGAGAACACTGAAGCTTTCTTT
.	TRBV6-6	TRBJ2-3	.	CASSYGQYTDTQYF	TGTGCCAGCAGTTACGGCCAGTACACAGATACGCAGTATTTT
few	TRBV5-4	TRBJ2-1	.	CASSLTNEQFF	TGTGCCAGCAGCTTGACGAATGAGCAGTTCTTC
.	TRBV6-5	TRBJ1-2	.	CASSPLGRMNYGYTF	TGTGCCAGCAGTCCCCTGGGACGGATGAACTATGGCTACACCTTC
few	TRBV7-2	TRBJ2-7	TRBD2	CASSSPGTSGSYEQYF	TGTGCCAGCAGCTCGCCCGGGACTAGCGGTTCCTACGAGCAGTACTTC
.	TRBV4-2	TRBJ1-5	.	CASSQDVRSQGPQHF	TGTGCCAGCAGCCAAGATGTGAGGTCCCAGGGTCCCCAGCATTTT
.	TRBV28	TRBJ2-1	TRBD2	CASSPSLAGYNEQFF	TGTGCCAGCAGCCCCTCGCTAGCGGGTTACAATGAGCAGTTCTTC
.	TRBV7-2	TRBJ1-6	TRBD1	CASSRGQDNSPLHF	TGTGCCAGCAGCCGGGGACAGGATAATTCACCCCTCCACTTT
once	TRBV28	TRBJ2-3	.	CASSSQSSEEYF	TGTGCCAGCAGTTCCCAGTCGTCTGAGGAGTATTTT
.	TRBV5-6	TRBJ2-2	TRBD1	CASSLDGQGSGELFF	TGTGCCAGCAGCTTGGATGGACAGGGGTCCGGGGAGCTGTTTTTT
few	TRBV7-6	TRBJ2-2	TRBD1	CASSPGTVNTGELFF	TGTGCCAGCAGCCCCGGGACAGTTAACACCGGGGAGCTGTTTTTT
.	TRBV7-3	TRBJ1-1	TRBD1	CASSRDRGFEAFF	TGTGCCAGCAGCCGGGACAGGGGCTTTGAAGCTTTCTTT
.	TRBV30	TRBJ2-6	.	CAWSSSGANVLTF	TGTGCCTGGAGTTCATCTGGGGCCAACGTCCTGACTTTC
.	TRBV19	TRBJ1-2	.	CASNPLDSMDYGYTF	TGTGCCAGTAATCCATTGGACTCAATGGACTATGGCTACACCTTC
.	TRBV21-1	TRBJ2-1	.	CASSKSAEQFF	TGTGCCAGCAGCAAATCAGCTGAGCAGTTCTTC
.	TRBV28	TRBJ2-3	TRBD1	CASSSPGGTGAQYF	TGTGCCAGCAGTAGCCCGGGTGGGACAGGGGCGCAGTATTTT
once	TRBV5-4	TRBJ1-2	.	CASSAGKGNYGYTF	TGTGCCAGCAGCGCAGGGAAGGGGAACTATGGCTACACCTTC
.	TRBV19	TRBJ2-1	TRBD2	CASSAVAGGGGEQFF	TGTGCCAGTAGTGCAGTTGCGGGAGGGGGCGGTGAGCAGTTCTTC
.	TRBV29-1	TRBJ2-5	.	CSGRQGETQYF	TGCAGCGGGAGACAAGGAGAGACCCAGTACTTC
once	TRBV6-1	TRBJ2-3	.	CASSDQGGSTDTQYF	TGTGCCAGCAGTGATCAAGGCGGAAGCACAGATACGCAGTATTTT
.	TRBV30	TRBJ2-1	.	CAWSGSFYNEQFF	TGTGCCTGGAGCGGGAGCTTTTACAATGAGCAGTTCTTC
few	TRBV18	TRBJ2-5	TRBD1	CASSPSLQGATETQYF	TGTGCCAGCTCACCATCACTACAGGGGGCGACGGAGACCCAGTACTTC
few	TRBV6-6	TRBJ1-2	.	CASSRDPLGGYTF	TGTGCCAGCAGTCGGGACCCCCTCGGCGGCTACACCTTC
.	TRBV5-1	TRBJ2-2	TRBD2	CASEKTSGRNTGELFF	TGCGCCAGCGAAAAAACTAGCGGACGGAACACCGGGGAGCTGTTTTTT
once	TRBV23-1	TRBJ1-5	.	CASSQSIKGWAGGRSSNQPQHF	TGCGCCAGCAGTCAATCAATAAAAGGGTGGGCCGGGGGAAGGAGTAGCAATCAGCCCCAGCATTTT
.	TRBV2	TRBJ2-7	.	CASSESAGSSYEQYF	TGTGCCAGCAGTGAATCGGCCGGCAGCTCCTACGAGCAGTACTTC
.	TRBV5-1	TRBJ2-3	.	CASSFSTDTQYF	TGCGCCAGCAGCTTTAGCACAGATACGCAGTATTTT
few	TRBV14	TRBJ2-7	.	CASSQGERAGSRYEQYF	TGTGCCAGCAGCCAAGGTGAGCGAGCGGGCTCCCGCTACGAGCAGTACTTC
.	TRBV5-4	TRBJ2-5	TRBD2	CASSLARAGGRETQYF	TGTGCCAGCAGCTTGGCGCGAGCGGGAGGAAGGGAGACCCAGTACTTC
.	TRBV19	TRBJ1-5	TRBD1	CASTPDRGGNQPQHF	TGTGCCAGTACCCCGGACAGGGGCGGCAATCAGCCCCAGCATTTT
once	TRBV6-1	TRBJ2-7	TRBD1	CASSSVGTGGDEQYF	TGTGCCAGCAGCTCAGTCGGGACAGGGGGCGACGAGCAGTACTTC
.	TRBV28	TRBJ1-1	TRBD1	CASSFSRGQPNTEAFF	TGTGCCAGCAGTTTCTCGCGGGGACAGCCGAACACTGAAGCTTTCTTT
.	TRBV6-6	TRBJ1-1	.	CASKGTDTEAFF	TGTGCCAGCAAAGGTACGGACACTGAAGCTTTCTTT
.	TRBV6-1	TRBJ2-3	.	CASSYLQGTDTQYF	TGTGCCAGCAGTTATTTGCAGGGTACAGATACGCAGTATTTT
.	TRBV5-1	TRBJ2-1	TRBD2	CASGRLAGSRGNEQFF	TGCGCCAGCGGTCGACTAGCGGGGAGCCGGGGCAATGAGCAGTTCTTC
few	TRBV7-2	TRBJ2-7	.	CASSQTSYEQYF	TGTGCCAGCAGCCAGACCTCCTACGAGCAGTACTTC
.	TRBV5-1	TRBJ2-7	.	CASSLGGVTDEQYF	TGCGCCAGCAGCCTAGGCGGGGTGACGGACGAGCAGTACTTC
.	TRBV30	TRBJ2-2	.	CACRPGPGELFF	TGTGCCTGCAGGCCCGGACCCGGGGAGCTGTTTTTT
.	TRBV19	TRBJ2-3	.	CASSIGGFDTDTQYF	TGTGCCAGTAGTATCGGGGGATTCGACACAGATACGCAGTATTTT
.	TRBV7-9	TRBJ1-4	.	CASSLATGRGEKLFF	TGTGCCAGCAGCTTAGCTACAGGGCGCGGTGAAAAACTGTTTTTT
.	TRBV7-2	TRBJ2-1	.	CASSSFFSTADEQFF	TGTGCCAGCAGCTCGTTCTTTAGCACTGCGGATGAGCAGTTCTTC